The clone carrying this T cell receptor beta chain was seen only once. Its antigen is still unknown. The germline V gene has CDR1 LNHDA and CDR2 SQIVND (reference sequence). Trimming at V came to 2 bases and at J to 5 bases, leaving 7 bases not matched to a gene. The CDR3 loop spans 17 amino acids. This sample is part of a study of cytomegalovirus exposure and HLA in healthy donors. Whole-study findings and limits: Relative to equally common others, HLA-associated TCR beta chains showed greater clonal expansion in a later analysis.

13 Jbeta primers and 60 Vbeta primers were used for the PCR. Only in-frame clones appear in the TCRdb table, and some are missing; sequencing was by immunoSEQ multiplex PCR. The profile covers about 130,000 clones, with roughly 80% appearing a single time and 3.3% taken by the ten largest. The sample comprised PBMCs. The clonotype was recovered from a woman in her forties or fifties in good health and CMV-seronegative. This chain connects TRBV19 to TRBJ2-3, with 13 bases lining up with TRBD2. The CDR3 nucleotides are TGTGCCAGTAGTATACATGGACTAGCGGGAGCAGGAGATACGCAGTATTTT. Its protein is CASSIHGLAGAGDTQYF.